Listed below are T cell receptor beta chains from one sample, sequenced in a study of blood T cell repertoires in COVID-19. Profiled with immunoSEQ multiplex PCR; TCRdb holds only in-frame clones, not every one. The top ten hold roughly 4.3% of the sample, which has 210,000 or so clones, around 80% seen once. Sequencing was carried out using PBMCs or T cells enriched from blood (not recorded which). These TCRs come from a man between 25 and 39 years old with acute COVID-19. CDR3s leave out the opening cysteine and the closing phenylalanine or tryptophan.

v_gene: TRBV11-2; j_gene: TRBJ2-6; CDR3aa: ASSPRVGQVLSGANVLT
v_gene: TRBV11-2; j_gene: TRBJ2-1; CDR3aa: ASSLLAGGGNEQF
v_gene: TRBV3-1/TRBV3-2; j_gene: TRBJ1-1; CDR3aa: ASSQGQTNTEAF
v_gene: TRBV29-1; j_gene: TRBJ2-7; CDR3aa: SVERGSYEQY
v_gene: TRBV2; j_gene: TRBJ2-3; CDR3aa: ASSSGRGNTDTQY
v_gene: TRBV6-5; j_gene: TRBJ1-1; CDR3aa: ASFTEYTEAF
v_gene: TRBV5-1; j_gene: TRBJ2-5; CDR3aa: ASSTGGQETQY
v_gene: TRBV28; j_gene: TRBJ1-1; CDR3aa: ASSAPRKGF
v_gene: TRBV25-1; j_gene: TRBJ1-6; CDR3aa: ASKDSYNSPLH
v_gene: TRBV2; j_gene: TRBJ1-6; CDR3aa: ASRASGTGDSPLH